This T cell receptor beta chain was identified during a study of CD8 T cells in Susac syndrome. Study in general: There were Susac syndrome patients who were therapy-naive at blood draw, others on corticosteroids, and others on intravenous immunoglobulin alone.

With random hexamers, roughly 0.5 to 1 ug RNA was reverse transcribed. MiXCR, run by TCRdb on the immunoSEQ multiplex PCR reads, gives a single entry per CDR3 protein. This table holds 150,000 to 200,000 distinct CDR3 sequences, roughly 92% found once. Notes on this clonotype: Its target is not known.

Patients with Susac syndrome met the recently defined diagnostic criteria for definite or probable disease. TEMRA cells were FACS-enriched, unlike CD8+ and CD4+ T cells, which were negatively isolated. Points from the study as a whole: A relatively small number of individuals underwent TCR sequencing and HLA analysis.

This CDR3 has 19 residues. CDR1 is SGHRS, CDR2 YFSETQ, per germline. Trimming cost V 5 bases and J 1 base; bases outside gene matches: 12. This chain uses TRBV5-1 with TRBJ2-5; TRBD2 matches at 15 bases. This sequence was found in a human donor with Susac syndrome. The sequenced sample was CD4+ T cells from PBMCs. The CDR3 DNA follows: TGCGCCAGCAGTCCCGGGACTAGCGGGGGGCCGAAGCTCCAAGAGACCCAGTACTTC. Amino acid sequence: CASSPGTSGGPKLQETQYF. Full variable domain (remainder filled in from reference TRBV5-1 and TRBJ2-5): KAGVTQTPRYLIKTRGQQVTLSCSPISGHRSVSWYQQTPGQGLQFLFEYFSETQRNKGNFPGRFSGRQFSNSRSEMNVSTLELGDSALYLCASSPGTSGGPKLQETQYFGPGTRLLVL.